The T cell receptor beta chain described here comes from a study of blood T cell repertoires in COVID-19. Study-level information: Samples of COVID-19 (acute and convalescent) were obtained from the United States, Italy and Spain. T cells, B-cell-depleted T cells, or PBMCs provided the cDNA or gDNA that served as material.

Seattle cases were enrolled at active infection and followed longitudinally. This CDR3 has 13 amino acids. V gave up 6 bases and J gave up 0 bases, with 9 bases separating them. Sequencing used immunoSEQ multiplex PCR; TCRdb keeps in-frame clones, though not all of them. This table holds around 31,000 clones, approximately 86% found once. The chain recombines TRBV12-3 or TRBV12-4 with TRBJ2-7; tentatively, D is TRBD1 (6 bases). The sequence was collected from a man aged 55 to 69 with COVID-19, enrolled during active disease. Sequences were obtained from peripheral blood. Here the CDR3 DNA reads TGTGCCAGCAGATTGGGGGCCTCCTACGAGCAGTACTTC. Protein: CASRLGASYEQYF.